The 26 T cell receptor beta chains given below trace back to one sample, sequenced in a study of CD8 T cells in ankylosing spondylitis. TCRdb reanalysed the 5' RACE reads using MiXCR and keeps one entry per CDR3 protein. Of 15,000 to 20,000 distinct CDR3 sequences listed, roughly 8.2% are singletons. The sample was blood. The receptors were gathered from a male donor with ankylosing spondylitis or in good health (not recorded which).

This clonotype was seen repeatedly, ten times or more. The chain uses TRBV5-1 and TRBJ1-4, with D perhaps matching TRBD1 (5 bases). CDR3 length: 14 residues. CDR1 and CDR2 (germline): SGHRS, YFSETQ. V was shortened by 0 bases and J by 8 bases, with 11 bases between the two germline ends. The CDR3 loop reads CASSLEGIWEKLFF. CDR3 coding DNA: TGCGCCAGCAGCTTGGAGGGGATCTGGGAAAAACTGTTTTTT.

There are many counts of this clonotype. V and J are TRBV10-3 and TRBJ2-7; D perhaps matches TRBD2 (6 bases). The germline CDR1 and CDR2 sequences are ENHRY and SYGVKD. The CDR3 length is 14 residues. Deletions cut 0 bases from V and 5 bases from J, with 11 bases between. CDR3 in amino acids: CAISESGRLNEQYF. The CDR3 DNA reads TGTGCCATCAGTGAGTCCGGGAGATTGAACGAGCAGTACTTC.

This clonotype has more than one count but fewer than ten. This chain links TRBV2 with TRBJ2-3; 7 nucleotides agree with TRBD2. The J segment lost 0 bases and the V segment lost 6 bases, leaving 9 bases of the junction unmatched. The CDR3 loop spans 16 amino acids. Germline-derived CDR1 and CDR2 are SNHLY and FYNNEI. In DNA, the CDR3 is TGTGCCAGCAGGGCCTCCAGCGGGGCTAGCACAGATACGCAGTATTTT. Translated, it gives CASRASSGASTDTQYF.

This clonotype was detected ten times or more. DNA of the CDR3: TGTGCCAGCAGCCCAGGGACAGCCCTCCAAGAGACCCAGTACTTC. This sequence encodes CASSPGTALQETQYF. The rearrangement joins TRBV12-3 or TRBV12-4 to TRBJ2-5, with 7 nucleotides matching TRBD1. Trimming removed 6 bases from V and 1 base from J; junction bases left unmatched: 8. This CDR3 is 15 amino acids long.

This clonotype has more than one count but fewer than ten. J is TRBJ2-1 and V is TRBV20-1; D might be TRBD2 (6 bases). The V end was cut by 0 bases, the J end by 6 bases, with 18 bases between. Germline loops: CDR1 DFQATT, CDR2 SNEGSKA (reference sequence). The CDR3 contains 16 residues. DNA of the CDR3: TGCAGTGCTAGAGATGGGAGGAGACTAGTGTCCAATGAGCAGTTCTTC. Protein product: CSARDGRRLVSNEQFF.

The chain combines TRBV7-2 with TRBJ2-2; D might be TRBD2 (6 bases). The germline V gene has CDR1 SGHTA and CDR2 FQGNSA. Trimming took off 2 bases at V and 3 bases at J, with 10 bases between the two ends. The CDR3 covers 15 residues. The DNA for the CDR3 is TGTGCCAGCAGCTTAAGGGCTAGCGACACCGGGGAGCTGTTTTTT. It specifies CASSLRASDTGELFF.

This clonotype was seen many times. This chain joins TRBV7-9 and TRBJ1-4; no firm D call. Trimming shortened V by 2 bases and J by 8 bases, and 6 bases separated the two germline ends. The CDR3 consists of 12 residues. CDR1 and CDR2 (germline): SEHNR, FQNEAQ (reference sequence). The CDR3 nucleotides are TGTGCCAGCAGCTTATCAAGCGAAAAACTGTTTTTT. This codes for CASSLSSEKLFF.

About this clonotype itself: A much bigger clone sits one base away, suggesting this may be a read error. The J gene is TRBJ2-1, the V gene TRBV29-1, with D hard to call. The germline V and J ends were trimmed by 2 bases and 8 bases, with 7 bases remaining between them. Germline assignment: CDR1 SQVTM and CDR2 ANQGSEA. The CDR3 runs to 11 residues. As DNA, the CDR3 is TGCAGCGTTGAACTTTACGATGAGCAGTTCTTC. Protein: CSVELYDEQFF.

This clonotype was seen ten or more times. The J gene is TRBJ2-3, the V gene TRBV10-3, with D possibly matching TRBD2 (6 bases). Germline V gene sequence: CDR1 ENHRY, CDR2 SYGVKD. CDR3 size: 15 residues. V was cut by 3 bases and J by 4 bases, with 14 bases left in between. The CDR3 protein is CAISEGVAVSDTQYF. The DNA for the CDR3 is TGTGCCATCAGTGAAGGGGTAGCGGTGTCAGATACGCAGTATTTT.

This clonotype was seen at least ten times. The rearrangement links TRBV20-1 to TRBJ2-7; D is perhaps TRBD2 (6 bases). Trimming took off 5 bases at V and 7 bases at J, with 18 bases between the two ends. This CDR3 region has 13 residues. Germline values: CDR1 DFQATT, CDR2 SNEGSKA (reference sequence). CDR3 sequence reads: CSAQREAGSEQYF. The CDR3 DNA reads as TGCAGTGCTCAGAGGGAGGCAGGGAGTGAGCAGTACTTC.

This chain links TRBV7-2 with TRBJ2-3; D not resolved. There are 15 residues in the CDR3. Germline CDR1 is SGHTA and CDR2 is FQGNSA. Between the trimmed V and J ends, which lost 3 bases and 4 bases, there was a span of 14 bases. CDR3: CASSFQASWADTQYF. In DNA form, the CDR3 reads TGTGCCAGCAGCTTTCAAGCTTCCTGGGCAGATACGCAGTATTTT.

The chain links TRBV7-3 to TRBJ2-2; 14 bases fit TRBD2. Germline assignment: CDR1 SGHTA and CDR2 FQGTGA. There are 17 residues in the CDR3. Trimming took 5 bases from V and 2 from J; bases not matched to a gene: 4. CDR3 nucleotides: TGTGCCAGCAGCAAAGGGACTAGCGGGAGAAACACCGGGGAGCTGTTTTTT. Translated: CASSKGTSGRNTGELFF.

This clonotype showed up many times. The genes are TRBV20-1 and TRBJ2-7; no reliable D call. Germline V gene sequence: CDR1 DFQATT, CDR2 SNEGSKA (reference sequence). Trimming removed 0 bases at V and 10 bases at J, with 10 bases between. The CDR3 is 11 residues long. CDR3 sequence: CSARDLYRQYV. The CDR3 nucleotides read TGCAGTGCTAGAGATCTGTACAGACAGTACGTC.

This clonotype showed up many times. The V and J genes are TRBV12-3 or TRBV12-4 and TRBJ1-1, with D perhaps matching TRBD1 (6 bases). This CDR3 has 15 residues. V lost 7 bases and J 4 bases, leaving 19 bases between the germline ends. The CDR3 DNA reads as TGTGCCAGCATACTACAGGGTATGGGAGGCACTGAAGCTTTCTTT. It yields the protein CASILQGMGGTEAFF.

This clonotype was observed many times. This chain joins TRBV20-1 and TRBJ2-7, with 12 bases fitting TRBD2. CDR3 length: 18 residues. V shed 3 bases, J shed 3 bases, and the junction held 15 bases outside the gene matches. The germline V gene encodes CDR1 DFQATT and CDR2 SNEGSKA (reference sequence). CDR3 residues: CSARKDSQGTSGYYEQYF. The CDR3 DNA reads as TGCAGTGCTAGGAAGGACAGTCAAGGGACTAGCGGGTACTACGAGCAGTACTTC.

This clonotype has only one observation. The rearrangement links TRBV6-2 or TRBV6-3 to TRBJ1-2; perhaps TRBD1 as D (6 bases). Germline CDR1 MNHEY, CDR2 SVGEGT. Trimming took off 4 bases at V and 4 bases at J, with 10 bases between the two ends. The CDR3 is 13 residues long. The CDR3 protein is CASSLGQSYGYTF. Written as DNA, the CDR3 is TGTGCCAGCAGTTTGGGACAAAGCTATGGCTACACCTTC.

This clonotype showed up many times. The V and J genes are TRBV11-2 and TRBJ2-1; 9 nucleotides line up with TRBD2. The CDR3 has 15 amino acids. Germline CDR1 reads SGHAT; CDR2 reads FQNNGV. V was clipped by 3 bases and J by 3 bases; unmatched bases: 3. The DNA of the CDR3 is TGTGCCAGCAGCTTCTCTAGCGGGGTCTACAATGAGCAGTTCTTC. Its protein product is CASSFSSGVYNEQFF. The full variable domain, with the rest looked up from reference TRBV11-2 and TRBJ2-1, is EAGVAQSPRYKIIEKRQSVAFWCNPISGHATLYWYQQILGQGPKLLIQFQNNGVVDDSQLPKDRFSAERLKGVDSTLKIQPAKLEDSAVYLCASSFSSGVYNEQFFGPGTRLTVL.

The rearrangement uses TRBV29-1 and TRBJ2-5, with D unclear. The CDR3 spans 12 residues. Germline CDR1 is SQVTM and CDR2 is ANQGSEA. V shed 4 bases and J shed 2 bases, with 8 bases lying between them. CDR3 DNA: TGCAGCGTTGCACGGTTACAAGAGACCCAGTACTTC. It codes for CSVARLQETQYF.

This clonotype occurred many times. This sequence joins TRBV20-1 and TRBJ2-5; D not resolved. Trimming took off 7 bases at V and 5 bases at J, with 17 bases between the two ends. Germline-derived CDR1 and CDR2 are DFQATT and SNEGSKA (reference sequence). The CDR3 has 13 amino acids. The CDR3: CSGNRLGEETQYF. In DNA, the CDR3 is TGCAGTGGAAATCGACTCGGCGAGGAGACCCAGTACTTC.

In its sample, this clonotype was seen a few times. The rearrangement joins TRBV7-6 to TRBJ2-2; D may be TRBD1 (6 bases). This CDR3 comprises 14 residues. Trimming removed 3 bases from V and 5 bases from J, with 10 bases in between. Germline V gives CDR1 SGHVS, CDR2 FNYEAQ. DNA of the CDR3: TGTGCCAGCAGCTTCCAAACAGGGACCGGGGAGCTGTTTTTT. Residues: CASSFQTGTGELFF.

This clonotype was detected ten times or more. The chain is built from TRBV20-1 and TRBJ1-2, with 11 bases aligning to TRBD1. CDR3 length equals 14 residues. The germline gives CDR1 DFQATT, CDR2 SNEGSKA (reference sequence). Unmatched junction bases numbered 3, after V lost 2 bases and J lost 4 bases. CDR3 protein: CSARLGQGVYGYTF. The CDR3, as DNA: TGCAGTGCTAGACTGGGACAGGGGGTCTATGGCTACACCTTC.

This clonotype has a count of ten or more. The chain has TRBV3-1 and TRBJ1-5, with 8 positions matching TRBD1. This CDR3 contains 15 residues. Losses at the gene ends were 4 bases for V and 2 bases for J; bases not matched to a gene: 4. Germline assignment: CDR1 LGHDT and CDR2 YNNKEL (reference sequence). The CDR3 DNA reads TGTGCCAGCAGCCGAGGACAGGGAGGCAATCAGCCCCAGCATTTT. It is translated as CASSRGQGGNQPQHF. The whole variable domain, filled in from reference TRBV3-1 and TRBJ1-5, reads DTAVSQTPKYLVTQMGNDKSIKCEQNLGHDTMYWYKQDSKKFLKIMFSYNNKELIINETVPNRFSPKSPDKAHLNLHINSLELGDSAVYFCASSRGQGGNQPQHFGDGTRLSIL.

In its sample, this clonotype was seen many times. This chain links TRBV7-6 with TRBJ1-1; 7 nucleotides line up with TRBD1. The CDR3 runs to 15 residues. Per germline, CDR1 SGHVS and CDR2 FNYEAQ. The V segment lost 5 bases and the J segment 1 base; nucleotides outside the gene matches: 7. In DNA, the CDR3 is TGTGCCAGCAGCGCCTCGGGACAGCCGAACACTGAAGCTTTCTTT. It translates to CASSASGQPNTEAFF. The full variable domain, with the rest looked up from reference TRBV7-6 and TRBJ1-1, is GAGVSQSPRYKVTKRGQDVALRCDPISGHVSLYWYRQALGQGPEFLTYFNYEAQQDKSGLPNDRFSAERPEGSISTLTIQRTEQRDSAMYRCASSASGQPNTEAFFGQGTRLTVV.

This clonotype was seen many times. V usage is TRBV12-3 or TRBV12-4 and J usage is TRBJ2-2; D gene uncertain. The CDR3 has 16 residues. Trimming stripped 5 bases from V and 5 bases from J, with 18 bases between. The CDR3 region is CASSPSLADVTGELFF. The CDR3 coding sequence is TGTGCCAGCAGTCCCTCATTGGCGGATGTAACCGGGGAGCTGTTTTTT.

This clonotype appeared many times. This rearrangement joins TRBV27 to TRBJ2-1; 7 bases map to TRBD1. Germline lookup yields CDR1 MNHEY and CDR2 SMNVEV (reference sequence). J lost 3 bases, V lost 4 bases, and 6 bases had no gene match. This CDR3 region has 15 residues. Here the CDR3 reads CASSSAGTVYNEQFF. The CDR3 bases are TGTGCCAGCAGTTCAGCCGGGACAGTCTACAATGAGCAGTTCTTC.

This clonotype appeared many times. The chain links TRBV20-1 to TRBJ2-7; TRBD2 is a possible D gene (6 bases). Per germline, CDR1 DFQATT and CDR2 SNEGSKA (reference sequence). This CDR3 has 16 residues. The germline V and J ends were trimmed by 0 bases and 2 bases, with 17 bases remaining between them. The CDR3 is CSARDRATSWPYEQYF. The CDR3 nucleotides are TGCAGTGCTAGAGATCGGGCGACTAGTTGGCCCTACGAGCAGTACTTC.